This TCR beta chain was sequenced for a study of T cells in Graves' hyperthyroidism and ophthalmopathy (dated by TCRdb to the late 2010s). Turning to the overall study: Peripheral blood was sampled at the time of initial diagnosis, prior to any treatment. The roughly 100 discovery patients were randomly divided into training and test sets at a 7:3 ratio. In roughly six Graves' hyperthyroidism patients, the study also compared T-cell repertoires from thyroid tissue with T-cell repertoires from blood. Prospective prediction of ophthalmopathy was tested in an independent validation cohort consisting of about 20 hyperthyroidism patients and 15 or so patients who later progressed to ophthalmopathy. Following sampling, methimazole starting at 30 mg daily was given to hyperthyroidism patients, and high-dose intravenous methylprednisolone was given to ophthalmopathy patients. TCR Vbeta CDR3 sequencing of 120 to 150 peripheral blood samples (about 45 ophthalmopathy, 75 to 85 hyperthyroidism and roughly 17 progressor patients) is reported in the paper. TCR V-J signatures able to tell the groups apart were searched for in a discovery cohort of 90 to 100 patients, of whom over 40 had Graves' ophthalmopathy and more than 55 had stable Graves' hyperthyroidism. What the research found in general, with its limitations: Most expanded thyroid clonotypes (frequency above 0.001) were also detected in blood, a finding suggesting that blood repertoires may reflect thyroid immune responses. Sample size was not statistically predetermined, and blinding of investigators to group allocation was not performed. A model built on a 13 V-J signature distinguished ophthalmopathy from stable hyperthyroidism, reaching roughly 88% sensitivity and 81.08% specificity in cross-validation and 80%/75% in testing. In validation, the model predicted progression to ophthalmopathy with roughly 66% sensitivity and approximately 72% specificity, a median of about 6.7 months before onset.

In the case of this clonotype: Its antigen target is currently unknown. The junction shows a germline mismatch at one end, possibly a read error.

Reading the germline V gene gives CDR1 SGHTA and CDR2 FQGNSA. The CDR3 contains 14 residues, cysteine and phenylalanine counted. CDR3 DNA only is kept here, 42 bases in frame from base 1. A patient counted as having stable Graves' hyperthyroidism if no progression to ophthalmopathy occurred over 18 months of follow-up. The hyperthyroidism patients were between 18 and 65 years old and newly diagnosed, with a disease duration of less than 2 months. Patients with uncontrolled infections, other autoimmune diseases, pregnancy or lactation were excluded. Clinical symptoms, serum thyroxine and TRAb, thyroid ultrasound, and orbital computed tomography formed the basis for the diagnoses. Ficoll-Paque density gradient centrifugation was used to isolate PBMCs from 8 to 10 ml of fresh peripheral blood. Trizol reagent was used to extract total RNA, and RNA quality was then checked on an Agilent 2100 Bioanalyzer.

The TCR beta CDR3 regions were amplified from RNA transcripts. A first-round RT-PCR of the TCR CDR3 used the HTBI primer set with the Qiagen OneStep RT-PCR kit. A second multiplex PCR round built the libraries, followed by size selection and purification. The libraries were sequenced on an Illumina HiSeq2000 using paired-end 100 bp reads. In the paper's pipeline: SOAPnuke was used to process the raw data, removing reads that contained adapters or uncalled bases, had a mean Phred below 15, or lacked an exact match to the constant primer or identifier. High-quality paired reads were merged using COPE v1.2.5, and each unique nucleotide sequence was defined as a clonotype. MiTCR v1.1 was used to align clonotypes to the IMGT TRBV, TRBD and TRBJ reference segments. The analysis included only V-J combinations with a frequency above 0.0001, which together covered around 99% of the repertoires. A TCS score was defined as the ratio of F50 (clonal expansion) to E x V (chaos), with BLOSUM62-based TCRdist applied between CDR3 peptides within each V-J. Welch's t-statistics and random forest reduced approximately 520 V-J features to under 15, which were used in a naive Bayes classifier (R e1071). The similarity between thyroid and blood repertoires was quantified using the Morisita-Horn index. TCRdb trimmed public reads at Q25 via fastp, called clones via MiXCR and kept in-frame beta chains. When rows share a CDR3 protein, they turn into one entry using the most common DNA and genes. The V and J calls shown here were made by TCRdb, not taken from the authors' results. The sample profile shows hundreds of thousands of distinct CDR3 sequences; about two fifths of them were found once. The top ten hold 7.5% to 9.5% of the sample.

The material sequenced was blood. The receptor comes from a young man with Graves' hyperthyroidism. This chain is built from TRBV7-2 and TRBJ2-5, and TRBD1 matches 9 of the central bases. At the DNA level, the sequence is TGTGCCGGCAGACCGGGACAGGGTATAGAGACCCAGTACTTC. Its protein reads: CAGRPGQGIETQYF.